This paragraph covers one T cell receptor (beta chain) sequence. The record originates from a study of blood T cell repertoires in COVID-19. Study overall: T cells, B-cell-depleted T cells, or PBMCs provided the cDNA or gDNA that served as material.

Authors' processing steps: Counts of nucleated cells, estimated from reference gene primer amplification, were obtained. TCRdb's copy holds only in-frame clones and misses some; the assay was immunoSEQ multiplex PCR. Clonal size and the V and J genes are those of that table, whereas D and trimming came from the DNA. The table records 250,000 to 300,000 clones, 85% to 90% of them present only once. The germline V gene has CDR1 SGHTA and CDR2 FQGNSA. V was clipped by 1 base and J by 3 bases; unmatched bases: 5. This CDR3 has 16 residues. The chain carries TRBV7-2 and TRBJ1-4; TRBD1 aligns across 7 bases. This receptor was identified in a woman aged 40 to 50 who had recovered from COVID-19. The material sequenced was peripheral blood. The CDR3 nucleotides read TGTGCCAGCAGCTTAGTAGGGACAGCGCCTAATGAAAAACTGTTTTTT. Translating it yields CASSLVGTAPNEKLFF.